This T cell receptor (beta chain) comes out of a study of T cells in Graves' hyperthyroidism and ophthalmopathy. Looking at the study overall: Peripheral blood was collected at initial diagnosis, before any treatment.

The CDR3 regions of TCR beta were amplified from RNA transcripts. A first-round RT-PCR of the TCR CDR3 used the HTBI primer set. MiXCR was run by TCRdb on the multiplex PCR reads, yielding one entry per CDR3 protein. The repertoire consists of 160,000 or so distinct CDR3 sequences, with approximately 9% occurring once and the leading ten covering around 20%. Study findings and constraints: Stable hyperthyroidism was told apart from ophthalmopathy by a model built on 13 V-J features.

Turning to this clonotype: What it binds is unknown.

This CDR3 has 13 residues. Germline CDR1 MNHEY, CDR2 SMNVEV (reference sequence). V lost 8 bases, J lost 5 bases, and 3 bases stayed unmatched. This sequence originates from a woman younger than 30 with Graves' hyperthyroidism that later progressed to Graves' ophthalmopathy. The chain links TRBV27 to TRBJ2-1; 10 bases line up with TRBD2. Source material: blood. As DNA, the CDR3 is TGTGCCAGCGTTAGCGGGGGGCACAATGAGCAGTTCTTC. It codes for CASVSGGHNEQFF.